This entry describes one T cell receptor (beta chain). Its antigen is still unknown. The record originates from a study of cytomegalovirus exposure and HLA in healthy donors. Regarding the study as a whole: Later work found most CMV-associated TCR beta chains apparently HLA-restricted.

PCR primers comprised 60 Vbeta and 13 Jbeta primers. Method: immunoSEQ multiplex PCR; TCRdb's copy keeps in-frame clones and lacks some. Altogether some 180,000 clones are present, about four fifths being singletons, with the ten largest covering about 1.8%. This clonotype was sampled from a woman younger than 35 in good health and CMV-seronegative. Material for sequencing was PBMCs.

Here the CDR3 DNA reads TGCGCCAGCAGCCAAGATTTAGACAGGGGACACACTGAAGCTTTCTTT. Encoded protein: CASSQDLDRGHTEAFF. The chain uses TRBV4-3 and TRBJ1-1; the match to TRBD1 covers 8 bases. Germline trimming cut 0 bases from V and 3 bases from J; bases unmatched to any gene: 6. The CDR3 covers 16 residues. The V gene's germline CDR1 is LGHNA and CDR2 YSLEER.